One and the same sample provided the 29 T cell receptor beta chains below, sequenced in a study of regulatory T cells in long-lasting Graves disease. This sample's time point: newly diagnosed GD, antithyroid drugs for less than 3 months. Extracted PBMC RNA gave rise to the TCR library. Building of the TCR beta libraries involved iRepertoire HTBI primers and Arm-PCR of CDR3 regions. Each CDR3 protein gets one entry after TCRdb re-called the multiplex PCR reads with MiXCR. The top ten clones hold less than 15% of a sample with 250,000 or so distinct CDR3 sequences, 15% to 20% of them seen once. These data were also reused for a study on T cells in Graves' hyperthyroidism and ophthalmopathy.

Sample: peripheral blood mononuclear cells (PBMCs), taken at new diagnosis, from a patient treated with antithyroid drugs. These receptors were collected from a woman aged 25-40 years with Graves disease.

V is TRBV12-3 or TRBV12-4 and J is TRBJ2-4, with 13 positions matching TRBD2. This CDR3 spans 15 amino acids. V dropped 6 bases and J dropped 7; count of bases not matched to a gene: 6. CDR3 coding DNA: TGTGCCAGCAGACCTGAGACTAGCGGGAGGAACATTCAGTACTTC. This sequence encodes CASRPETSGRNIQYF.

This clonotype was counted ten times or more. The genes are TRBV20-1 and TRBJ2-1, with D maybe TRBD2 (6 bases). CDR3 size: 12 residues. V lost 1 base to trimming and J lost 8 bases, with 9 bases between them. The germline V gene has CDR1 DFQATT and CDR2 SNEGSKA (reference sequence). The CDR3 here is CSARGGVDEQFF. CDR3 in DNA: TGCAGTGCTAGAGGGGGGGTGGATGAGCAGTTCTTC.

This clonotype was recorded at least ten times. The rearrangement joins TRBV27 to TRBJ2-7; weak D call: TRBD1 (6 bases). The ends were cut back, 6 bases at V and 0 bases at J, with 15 bases in the middle. Germline CDR1 and CDR2: MNHEY and SMNVEV (reference sequence). There are 15 residues in the CDR3. This CDR3 is CASRGWTAGSYEQYF. The CDR3 nucleotides are TGTGCCAGCAGAGGATGGACAGCCGGCTCCTACGAGCAGTACTTC.

The chain combines TRBV12-3 or TRBV12-4 with TRBJ1-2; maybe TRBD1 (6 bases). Trimming cost V 6 bases and J 4 bases, with 15 bases left between them. This CDR3 region has 14 residues. This CDR3 is CASSKRGGPYGYTF. The CDR3 DNA sequence: TGTGCCAGCAGCAAGCGGGGGGGCCCCTATGGCTACACCTTC.

This chain connects TRBV20-1 to TRBJ2-7, with 11 bases matching TRBD1. Germline trimming cut 2 bases from V and 5 bases from J; bases unmatched to any gene: 5. Looked up from germline, CDR1 is DFQATT and CDR2 is SNEGSKA (reference sequence). This CDR3 has 14 residues. CDR3 sequence reads: CSARRTGGSDEQYF. In nucleotides, the CDR3 is TGCAGTGCTAGACGGACAGGGGGCAGCGACGAGCAGTACTTC.

This clonotype was counted between two and nine times. This sequence joins TRBV5-1 and TRBJ1-4; 7 bases agree with TRBD1. The germline CDR1 and CDR2 sequences are SGHRS and YFSETQ. The CDR3 sequence is 14 residues long. Trimming removed 5 bases from V and 5 bases from J; junction bases left unmatched: 6. CDR3 sequence (DNA): TGCGCCAGCAGACCAGGGGGAGGGAATGAAAAACTGTTTTTT. Translating gives CASRPGGGNEKLFF. The entire variable domain, with the rest obtained from reference TRBV5-1 and TRBJ1-4, is as follows: KAGVTQTPRYLIKTRGQQVTLSCSPISGHRSVSWYQQTPGQGLQFLFEYFSETQRNKGNFPGRFSGRQFSNSRSEMNVSTLELGDSALYLCASRPGGGNEKLFFGSGTQLSVL.

The sample holds a few counts of this clonotype. This sequence may be a read error, since a much larger clone differs from it by one base. The chain employs TRBV11-2 and TRBJ2-3; D remains ambiguous. CDR3 length: 13 amino acids. Between the trimmed V and J ends, which lost 7 bases and 1 base, there was a span of 9 bases. Germline CDR1 reads SGHAT; CDR2 reads FQNNGV. The CDR3 DNA is TGTGCCAGCACCCACACGGGCACAGATACGCAGTATTTT. Amino acid sequence: CASTHTGTDTQYF.

This clonotype showed up many times. The V call is TRBV15, the J call TRBJ2-5; TRBD2 matches 7 bases. The CDR3 has 16 amino acids. Trimming cost V 5 bases and J 4 bases; bases outside gene matches: 13. Germline V gene data show CDR1 as LNHNV and CDR2 as YYDKDF (reference sequence). The CDR3 DNA is TGTGCCACCAGCCGCCCCGCGGGGGTCCGGGGAGAGACCCAGTACTTC. It yields the protein CATSRPAGVRGETQYF.

Regarding this clonotype: One base separates it from a far larger clone, so it is likely a read error. This rearrangement joins TRBV6-4 to TRBJ1-1; the match to TRBD1 covers 9 bases. The CDR3 length is 14 residues. Germline V gene lookup returns CDR1 MRHNA and CDR2 SNTAGT. The CDR3 nucleotides read TGTGCCGGCAGTCCATGGAGGACAGGGGATGAAGCTTTCTTT. Its translation: CAGSPWRTGDEAFF.

V is TRBV5-1 and J is TRBJ2-3; 7 bases align to TRBD2. Germline CDR1 and CDR2: SGHRS and YFSETQ. The CDR3 spans 15 residues. J lost 4 bases, V lost 0 bases, and 5 bases had no gene match. The CDR3 is CASSLGTSYADTQYF. The CDR3 DNA is TGCGCCAGCAGCTTGGGGACTAGTTATGCAGATACGCAGTATTTT.

This clonotype came up a few times. The CDR3 reads CASSQSITGAGHYEQYF. The CDR3 coding sequence is TGTGCCAGCAGCCAATCCATTACGGGGGCCGGCCACTACGAGCAGTACTTC. The rearrangement links TRBV4-2 to TRBJ2-7; D tentatively fits TRBD1 or TRBD2 (6 bases each). Germline CDR1 reads LGHNA; CDR2 reads YNFKEQ. V was trimmed by 2 bases and J by 3 bases, leaving 20 bases between them. The CDR3 length is 17 residues.

Concerning this clonotype: The junction does not match germline at one end; this may be a read error. The genes are TRBV12-5 and TRBJ1-3, with D perhaps TRBD1 (5 bases). CDR3 length equals 17 residues. Germline-derived CDR1 and CDR2 are LGHNT and FRNRAP. As DNA, the CDR3 is TGTGCTAGTGGTTTGCAACTCTGGGGGGGGTCTGGAAGCACCATATATTTT. It codes for CASGLQLWGGSGSTIYF.

V and J are TRBV6-1 and TRBJ1-1; possibly TRBD1 for D (6 bases). The CDR3 is 13 amino acids. The germline V and J ends were trimmed by 4 bases and 3 bases, with 9 bases remaining between them. From germline, CDR1 is MNHNS and CDR2 SASEGT. CDR3 bases: TGTGCCAGCAGTGCCCGGACAGACACTGAAGCTTTCTTT. Encoded protein: CASSARTDTEAFF.

In this sample, this clonotype turned up many times. The CDR3 here is CASSLARGVEYGYTF. As DNA, the CDR3 is TGCGCCAGCAGCTTGGCCAGGGGAGTTGAGTATGGCTACACCTTC. The chain carries TRBV5-1 and TRBJ1-2; a weak D match, TRBD1 (6 bases). This CDR3 region has 15 residues. V lost 0 bases, J lost 5 bases, and 14 bases lay in between. Germline CDR1 and CDR2: SGHRS and YFSETQ.

This clonotype was seen ten or more times. The V and J genes are TRBV29-1 and TRBJ1-4; 7 nucleotides match TRBD1. The junction had 10 bases not matched to a gene; V was cut back by 8 bases and J by 4 bases. Germline CDR1 SQVTM, CDR2 ANQGSEA. CDR3 length: 14 amino acids. Written as DNA, the CDR3 is TGCAGCTATACCTTGGGACAGAATAATGAAAAACTGTTTTTT. Its protein product is CSYTLGQNNEKLFF.

This clonotype has more than one count but fewer than ten. This chain connects TRBV19 to TRBJ1-3, with D uncertain. The CDR3 is made up of 14 amino acids. Germline-derived CDR1 and CDR2 are LNHDA and SQIVND (reference sequence). V was pared by 7 bases and J by 0 bases, with 10 bases between. The CDR3 DNA is TGTGCCAGTAATTCGCAGGCCTCTGGAAACACCATATATTTT. Protein: CASNSQASGNTIYF.

This clonotype was seen more than once but under ten times. At one of its ends the junction is not consistent with the germline gene, which may arise from a read error. This chain connects TRBV6-1 to TRBJ2-3; no clear D. The CDR3 spans 13 residues. Germline V lookup: CDR1 MNHNS, CDR2 SASEGT. Here the CDR3 reads CAGSVTTTDTQYF. The CDR3 bases are TGTGCCGGCAGTGTGACCACCACAGATACGCAGTATTTT.

This clonotype was observed at least ten times. This rearrangement joins TRBV12-3 or TRBV12-4 to TRBJ1-5, with 8 bases identical to TRBD1. The CDR3 totals 14 residues. V shed 7 bases and J 7 bases; nucleotides not matched to a gene: 9. The CDR3 DNA reads TGTGCCAGCACTCAGGGGGCCCGGGACCAGCCCCAGCATTTT. It specifies CASTQGARDQPQHF.

This chain links TRBV14 with TRBJ2-3, with D maybe TRBD1 (6 bases). In germline, CDR1 is SGHDN, CDR2 FVKESK. This CDR3 has 15 residues. The V end lost 3 bases, the J end lost 3 bases, and 13 bases lay between the germline ends. The CDR3 nucleotides read TGTGCCAGCAGCCACCCCGGACAGCTAACAGATACGCAGTATTTT. Amino acids: CASSHPGQLTDTQYF. The full variable domain, in which reference TRBV14 and TRBJ2-3 provide the parts outside the CDR3, is EAGVTQFPSHSVIEKGQTVTLRCDPISGHDNLYWYRRVMGKEIKFLLHFVKESKQDESGMPNNRFLAERTGGTYSTLKVQPAELEDSGVYFCASSHPGQLTDTQYFGPGTRLTVL.

This clonotype has only a few counts. A much larger clone lies a single base off, so this may be a read error. The V and J genes are TRBV6-2 or TRBV6-3 and TRBJ2-1; D might be TRBD2 (7 bases). V lost 11 bases and J lost 5, with 22 bases in between. This CDR3 spans 15 amino acids. The germline gives CDR1 MNHEY, CDR2 SVGEGT. This CDR3 is CAGTTPRGAHNEQFF. The CDR3 DNA follows: TGTGCCGGCACAACGCCCCGGGGGGCTCACAATGAGCAGTTCTTC.

The table lists this clonotype with many counts. J is TRBJ2-4 and V is TRBV5-6; tentatively, D is TRBD2 (6 bases). V lost 3 bases and J lost 1, with 14 bases in between. Germline values: CDR1 SGHDT, CDR2 YYEEEE. This CDR3 region has 16 residues. The CDR3: CASSWGGESAKNIQYF. CDR3 sequence (DNA): TGTGCCAGCAGCTGGGGAGGAGAGTCGGCCAAAAACATTCAGTACTTC.

This clonotype has a handful of counts. The DNA for the CDR3 is TGTGCCAGCTCACCGGAGGGTTACAATGAGCAGTTCTTC. Its translation: CASSPEGYNEQFF. J is TRBJ2-1 and V is TRBV18, with D possibly matching TRBD2 (6 bases). Germline CDR1 KGHSH, CDR2 LQKENI. Trimming removed 3 bases from V and 4 bases from J, with 7 bases in between. CDR3 size: 13 residues.

This clonotype was counted ten times or more. This sequence joins TRBV20-1 and TRBJ2-7; tentatively, D is TRBD1 or TRBD2 (5 bases each). The CDR3 extends over 12 amino acids. V was pared by 0 bases and J by 7 bases, with 10 bases between. The germline gives CDR1 DFQATT, CDR2 SNEGSKA (reference sequence). Written as DNA, the CDR3 is TGCAGTGCTAGAGAGGGGGAGAGGGAGCAGTACTTC. This gives the protein CSAREGEREQYF.

This clonotype was recorded many times. V gene TRBV10-1 combines with J gene TRBJ2-1, with 8 nucleotides matching TRBD1. There are 18 residues in the CDR3. V trimming: 2 bases; J trimming: 0 bases; junction bases outside the gene matches: 9. Germline-derived CDR1 and CDR2 are WNHNN and SYGVQD (reference sequence). Here the CDR3 reads CASSENPRDRSSYNEQFF. CDR3 coding DNA: TGCGCCAGCAGTGAGAACCCCCGGGACAGGAGCTCCTACAATGAGCAGTTCTTC.

The sample holds many counts of this clonotype. The chain couples TRBV2 to TRBJ2-7, with D unresolved. This CDR3 comprises 15 residues. Germline V CDR1 and CDR2: SNHLY, FYNNEI. Trimming stripped 3 bases from V and 5 bases from J, with 17 bases between. The CDR3 bases are TGTGCCAGCAGTGATGAGAGACGCCCTCGCAACGAGCAGTACTTC. It codes for CASSDERRPRNEQYF.

This clonotype was picked up many times. This rearrangement joins TRBV6-1 to TRBJ1-2, with D maybe TRBD1 (6 bases). V was pared by 10 bases and J by 8 bases, with 20 bases between. There are 13 residues in the CDR3. The germline gives CDR1 MNHNS, CDR2 SASEGT. This chain's CDR3 is CAIGGSSRLGYTF. CDR3 nucleotide sequence: TGTGCCATAGGGGGGAGTTCTCGTCTCGGCTACACCTTC.

This clonotype was recorded a few times. V is TRBV15 and J is TRBJ1-5; D is unresolved. V lost 0 bases and J lost 6, with 9 bases in between. The CDR3 runs to 14 residues. Germline V lookup: CDR1 LNHNV, CDR2 YYDKDF (reference sequence). The CDR3 here is CATSRDREIQPQHF. DNA for the CDR3: TGTGCCACCAGCAGAGATAGGGAAATTCAGCCCCAGCATTTT. The entire variable domain, with the rest obtained from reference TRBV15 and TRBJ1-5, is as follows: DAMVIQNPRYQVTQFGKPVTLSCSQTLNHNVMYWYQQKSSQAPKLLFHYYDKDFNNEADTPDNFQSRRPNTSFCFLDIRSPGLGDTAMYLCATSRDREIQPQHFGDGTRLSIL.

This clonotype appeared many times. This chain connects TRBV7-8 to TRBJ1-1; maybe TRBD1 (5 bases). V was pared by 6 bases and J by 4 bases, with 12 bases between. The germline V gene encodes CDR1 SGHVS and CDR2 FQNEAQ. The CDR3 spans 13 residues. This CDR3 reads CASSRQSGTEAFF. In nucleotides, the CDR3 is TGTGCCAGCAGTAGACAGTCGGGCACTGAAGCTTTCTTT.

Many counts were recorded for this clonotype. The genes are TRBV4-1 and TRBJ2-7; no clear D. Germline V gene data show CDR1 as MGHRA and CDR2 as YSYEKL. The CDR3 spans 16 residues. Trimming shortened V by 4 bases and J by 4 bases, and 20 bases separated the two germline ends. For the CDR3, the DNA is TGCGCCAGCAGCCCCCTCGGCCTAACAGCAGGTTACGAGCAGTACTTC. Translated, it gives CASSPLGLTAGYEQYF.